The 4 T cell receptor beta chains reported below all come from one sample, sequenced in a study of beta chain features in type 1 diabetes. Every bit of the isolated RNA underwent reverse transcription, so sequencing read expressed TCRB transcripts. Sequencing used immunoSEQ multiplex PCR; TCRdb keeps in-frame clones, though not all of them. The sample consists of 300,000 to 400,000 clones, around 13% of them appearing once. The source material was naive CD4+ T cells from blood. The receptors originated from a man aged 18 to 30 in good health.

This clone has just a few counts. The chain combines TRBV19 with TRBJ2-1; 8 nucleotides match TRBD1. The CDR3 has 14 residues. J gave up 7 bases and V 10 bases, and 12 bases lay outside the gene matches. CDR1 and CDR2 from the germline V gene are LNHDA and SQIVND (reference sequence). The CDR3 is CAIRTGKLLNEQFF. The CDR3 DNA is TGTGCCATACGGACAGGGAAGCTCCTAAATGAGCAGTTCTTC.

The rearrangement uses TRBV4-2 and TRBJ1-1; 7 bases line up with TRBD1. V lost 4 bases and J lost 5; bases outside the gene matches: 16. The CDR3 consists of 17 residues. CDR1 is LGHNA and CDR2 is YNFKEQ in the germline V gene. CDR3 amino acids: CASSPVEFDRAFTEAFF. DNA of the CDR3: TGTGCCAGCAGCCCAGTCGAGTTCGACAGGGCGTTTACTGAAGCTTTCTTT.

This clone was seen a handful of times. The chain uses TRBV7-2 and TRBJ2-5; TRBD2 is a possible D gene (6 bases). The V gene lost 2 bases and the J gene lost 9 bases, with 16 bases spanning the gap. Germline V gives CDR1 SGHTA, CDR2 FQGNSA. CDR3 size: 14 residues. The CDR3 nucleotides are TGTGCCAGCAGCTTATCGGGGGACCCGAGGGCCCAGTACTTC. Its protein product is CASSLSGDPRAQYF.

This clone was detected a few times. This chain links TRBV5-1 with TRBJ2-1; 10 positions agree with TRBD2. J was trimmed by 1 base and V by 2 bases; bases with no gene match: 3. The CDR3 is made up of 16 amino acids. Germline V gives CDR1 SGHRS, CDR2 YFSETQ. CDR3 DNA sequence: TGCGCCAGCAGCTTCAGCGGGGGGGTATCCTACAATGAGCAGTTCTTC. It is translated as CASSFSGGVSYNEQFF. Filled out from reference TRBV5-1 and TRBJ2-1, the complete variable domain reads KAGVTQTPRYLIKTRGQQVTLSCSPISGHRSVSWYQQTPGQGLQFLFEYFSETQRNKGNFPGRFSGRQFSNSRSEMNVSTLELGDSALYLCASSFSGGVSYNEQFFGPGTRLTVL.